Listed below are T cell receptor beta chains from one sample, sequenced in a study of cytomegalovirus exposure and HLA in healthy donors. Using immunoSEQ multiplex PCR, the repertoire was profiled, and TCRdb retains in-frame clones only, with some absent. Here the sample spans around 98,000 clones, 70% being singletons. Source material: PBMCs. The receptors here all came from a man aged 45 to 65 in good health and CMV-seronegative. CDR3s include the opening cysteine and the closing phenylalanine or tryptophan. D genes are given only for firm matches. Rows give clone size only sometimes, using once, few, many, or a class for an expanded clone.

V	size	J	D	DNA	CDR3
TRBV5-8	-	TRBJ1-1	-	TGTGCCAGCAGCTTCAGGGCGGGGTCCACTGAAGCTTTCTTT	CASSFRAGSTEAFF
TRBV19	-	TRBJ1-5	TRBD1	TGTGCCAGTAACCAGGGGGCTGGTCAGCCCCAGCATTTT	CASNQGAGQPQHF
TRBV15	-	TRBJ1-4	-	TGTGCCACCAGCAGATCAGGGACTTGGGAAAAACTGTTTTTT	CATSRSGTWEKLFF
TRBV2	once	TRBJ2-1	TRBD1	TGTGCCAGCAGCTTAAACAGGGGGTTCTACAATGAGCAGTTCTTC	CASSLNRGFYNEQFF
TRBV5-1	-	TRBJ1-2	-	TGCGCCAGCAGCTTGCGAGAAGCTAACTATGGCTACACCTTC	CASSLREANYGYTF
TRBV5-1	-	TRBJ2-5	-	TGCGCCAGCAGCTTGGTAGGCGGGTACCAAGAGACCCAGTACTTC	CASSLVGGYQETQYF
TRBV9	-	TRBJ2-2	-	TGTGCCAGCAGCGCCGGGGGAGGGGGAGATACCGGGGAGCTGTTTTTT	CASSAGGGGDTGELFF
TRBV4-3	few	TRBJ2-1	TRBD2	TGCGCCAGCAGCCATCTAGCGGGGGGGAACAATGAGCAGTTCTTC	CASSHLAGGNNEQFF
TRBV6-1	-	TRBJ2-7	TRBD1	TGTGCCAGCAGTGAATTTCAGGGGGCTAGCGAGCAGTACTTC	CASSEFQGASEQYF
TRBV30	few	TRBJ1-4	TRBD1	TGTGCCTGTTCTCCCGGGACAGCTAATGAAAAACTGTTTTTT	CACSPGTANEKLFF
TRBV5-1	few	TRBJ1-1	TRBD1	TGCGCCAGCAGCACTGCTCAGGGGGAGGAAGCTTTCTTT	CASSTAQGEEAFF
TRBV19	-	TRBJ2-1	-	TGTGCCAGTACCACAAGGAGGGGGGGGCCTTTCTATGAGCAGTTCTTC	CASTTRRGGPFYEQFF
TRBV9	-	TRBJ1-3	-	TGTGCCAGCAGCGTAGGAACTTCTGGAAACACCATATATTTT	CASSVGTSGNTIYF
TRBV28	once	TRBJ1-6	-	TGTGCCAGCAACCCGCAGGGCCGGGGGATCCCCCTCCACTTT	CASNPQGRGIPLHF
TRBV5-1	-	TRBJ1-2	-	TGCGCCAGCAGCCCTGGAGGATTGGAAATGGGGGGTGCGGGCTACACCTTC	CASSPGGLEMGGAGYTF
TRBV2	-	TRBJ2-7	TRBD1	TGTGCCAGCAGTCTGTCGGGACAGGGATACGAGCAGTACTTC	CASSLSGQGYEQYF
TRBV9	-	TRBJ2-7	TRBD1	TGTGCCAGCAGCGTAGGCACCGACAGGGCTACCTACGAGCAGTACTTC	CASSVGTDRATYEQYF
TRBV10-3	once	TRBJ2-2	TRBD2	TGTGCCATCCGGCTAGCGGGAGACACCGGGGAGCTGTTTTTT	CAIRLAGDTGELFF
TRBV5-1	-	TRBJ2-5	-	TGCGCCAGCAGCTTGAGGGGGTGGGGAGAGACCCAGTACTTC	CASSLRGWGETQYF
TRBV11-2	-	TRBJ2-2	TRBD2	TGTGCCAGCAGCTTACATGGAGGTTGGGGGAGGGACGAGGACGGGGAGCTGTTTTTT	CASSLHGGWGRDEDGELFF
TRBV30	-	TRBJ2-3	-	TGTGCCTATCAGGGTACGGATACGCAGTATTTT	CAYQGTDTQYF
TRBV28	-	TRBJ1-6	TRBD1	TGTGCCAGCAGGGGGGTTGGGACAGGGACCTATTCACCCCTCCACTTT	CASRGVGTGTYSPLHF
TRBV2	few	TRBJ2-7	TRBD2	TGTGCCAGCAGGGACTTGACTAGCGGGAGCTACGAGCAGTACTTC	CASRDLTSGSYEQYF
TRBV5-8	-	TRBJ1-1	-	TGTGCCAGCAGCCGCGGGCAGGGGTGGGCTGAAGCTTTCTTT	CASSRGQGWAEAFF
TRBV7-9	-	TRBJ1-2	-	TGTGCCAGCAGCTTAGAAGTCCAGGCTCTAACTAACTATGGCTACACCTTC	CASSLEVQALTNYGYTF
TRBV5-4	-	TRBJ2-3	TRBD2	TGTGCCAGCAGCCGTCCGGGGACTAGCGGGGGACTAGGCCCCCCAGATACGCAGTATTTT	CASSRPGTSGGLGPPDTQYF